This TCR beta chain comes out of a study of blood T cell repertoires in COVID-19. Study-wide background: Some COVID-19 samples were acute and others convalescent; all came from the United States, Italy and Spain. T cells, B-cell-depleted T cells, or PBMCs provided the cDNA or gDNA that served as material.

Per the study methods: Reference gene primer amplification gave estimated nucleated cell counts. TCRdb's table, derived via immunoSEQ multiplex PCR, lists solely in-frame clones and lacks some. V, J and clone size are taken as reported in that table, and D and trimming were inferred from the DNA itself. In the table there are some 180,000 clones, 85% to 90% of which are singletons. Trimming stripped 3 bases from V and 3 bases from J, with 11 bases between. Germline CDR1 is LGHDT and CDR2 is YNNKEL (reference sequence). This CDR3 contains 15 residues. The sample comprised peripheral blood. This chain uses TRBV3-1 (or the pseudogene TRBV3-2) with TRBJ1-4; TRBD1 might be the D (6 bases). The receptor's source is a middle-aged man with active or convalescent COVID-19. The CDR3 protein is CASSQGGQANEKLFF. DNA of the CDR3: TGTGCCAGCAGCCAGGGGGGGCAGGCTAATGAAAAACTGTTTTTT.